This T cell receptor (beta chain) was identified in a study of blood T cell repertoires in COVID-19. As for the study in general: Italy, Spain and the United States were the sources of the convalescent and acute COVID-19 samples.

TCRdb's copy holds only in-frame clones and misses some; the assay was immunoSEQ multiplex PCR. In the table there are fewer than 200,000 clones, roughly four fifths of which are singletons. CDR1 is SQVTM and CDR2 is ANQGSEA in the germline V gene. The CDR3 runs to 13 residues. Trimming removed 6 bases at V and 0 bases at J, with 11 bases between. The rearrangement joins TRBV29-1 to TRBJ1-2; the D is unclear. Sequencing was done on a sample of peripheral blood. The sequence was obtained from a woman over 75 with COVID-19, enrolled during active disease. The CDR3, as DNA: TGCAGCGTATGGACGGAGGCTAACTATGGCTACACCTTC. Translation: CSVWTEANYGYTF.